These 18 T cell receptor beta chains share one sample of origin, sequenced in a study of blood T cell repertoires in COVID-19. TCRdb keeps only in-frame clones here, not all; method: immunoSEQ multiplex PCR. The sample contains 18,000 or so clones, approximately 91% of which appear only once. What was sequenced was peripheral blood. These receptors came from a man in his forties with active COVID-19.

The J gene is TRBJ2-3, the V gene TRBV6-6; D is ambiguous. Germline CDR1 is MNHNY and CDR2 is SVGAGI (reference sequence). The CDR3 totals 13 residues. V lost 0 bases and J 6 bases, leaving 7 bases between the germline ends. CDR3 residues: CASSYSSSDTQYF. In DNA form, the CDR3 reads TGTGCCAGCAGTTACTCTTCCTCGGATACGCAGTATTTT.

The CDR3 bases are TGTGCCAGCTCACCACCGGGACAGCAAGAGACCCAGTACTTC. It specifies CASSPPGQQETQYF. The rearrangement joins TRBV18 to TRBJ2-5; TRBD1 aligns across 7 bases. Germline trimming cut 0 bases from V and 2 bases from J; bases unmatched to any gene: 0. Germline CDR1 KGHSH, CDR2 LQKENI. The CDR3 has 14 amino acids.

This clone was counted a few times. The chain employs TRBV5-1 and TRBJ1-2; no clear D gene. Trimming took off 0 bases at V and 7 bases at J, with 16 bases between the two ends. The CDR3 sequence is 15 residues long. Germline CDR1 SGHRS, CDR2 YFSETQ. In DNA, the CDR3 is TGCGCCAGCAGCTTGGAGAGCCCTATGATCTCTGGCTACACCTTC. Encoded protein: CASSLESPMISGYTF.

This clone was counted a single time. The rearrangement uses TRBV4-1 and TRBJ2-3, with D maybe TRBD1 (6 bases). This CDR3 spans 17 amino acids. Germline CDR1 is MGHRA and CDR2 is YSYEKL. V was trimmed by 0 bases and J by 3 bases, leaving 16 bases between them. CDR3 in DNA: TGCGCCAGCAGCCAAGATTCTCACAGGGTGCGGACAGATACGCAGTATTTT. Translating gives CASSQDSHRVRTDTQYF.

The chain employs TRBV18 and TRBJ1-6; 7 positions agree with TRBD1. CDR1 is KGHSH, CDR2 LQKENI, per germline. The CDR3 length is 13 residues. The junction had 7 bases not matched to a gene; V was cut back by 8 bases and J by 9 bases. Here the CDR3 DNA reads TGTGCCAGCACTTCGGACAGGACTTCACCCCTCCACTTT. This codes for CASTSDRTSPLHF. The entire variable domain, with the rest obtained from reference TRBV18 and TRBJ1-6, is as follows: NAGVMQNPRHLVRRRGQEARLRCSPMKGHSHVYWYRQLPEEGLKFMVYLQKENIIDESGMPKERFSAEFPKEGPSILRIQQVVRGDSAAYFCASTSDRTSPLHFGNGTRLTVT.

The J gene is TRBJ1-3, the V gene TRBV9; TRBD1 might be the D (5 bases). The CDR3 consists of 14 residues. Germline CDR1 reads SGDLS; CDR2 reads YYNGEE. Between the trimmed V and J ends, which lost 0 bases and 4 bases, there was a span of 8 bases. This chain's CDR3 is CASSVEAGGNTIYF. CDR3 nucleotides: TGTGCCAGCAGCGTAGAGGCAGGGGGAAACACCATATATTTT.

This chain uses TRBV6-5 with TRBJ2-2; 13 positions agree with TRBD2. J lost 7 bases, V lost 6 bases, and 5 bases had no gene match. Germline CDR1 is MNHEY and CDR2 is SVGAGI. The CDR3 is 15 residues long. The CDR3 DNA reads as TGTGCCAGCAGCGGACTAGCGGGAGTGATCGGGGAGCTGTTTTTT. Translated, it gives CASSGLAGVIGELFF.

V gene TRBV5-1 combines with J gene TRBJ2-1, with D uncertain. The V end lost 2 bases, the J end lost 10 bases, and 13 bases lay between the germline ends. The CDR3 is 13 amino acids. CDR1 SGHRS and CDR2 YFSETQ come from the germline V gene. The CDR3 region is CASSFGLGREQFF. The CDR3 DNA sequence: TGCGCCAGCAGCTTTGGGCTGGGCAGGGAGCAGTTCTTC. The full variable domain, rest sourced from reference TRBV5-1 and TRBJ2-1, is KAGVTQTPRYLIKTRGQQVTLSCSPISGHRSVSWYQQTPGQGLQFLFEYFSETQRNKGNFPGRFSGRQFSNSRSEMNVSTLELGDSALYLCASSFGLGREQFFGPGTRLTVL.

DNA of the CDR3: TGTGCCAGCAGTATCCGGGACTCCTCCTACAATGAGCAGTTCTTC. It specifies CASSIRDSSYNEQFF. The V call is TRBV6-2 or TRBV6-3, the J call TRBJ2-1; D perhaps matches TRBD2 (6 bases). The V gene lost 5 bases and the J gene lost 0 bases, with 11 bases spanning the gap. Per the germline V gene, CDR1 is MNHEY and CDR2 is SVGEGT. This CDR3 region has 15 residues.

This chain links TRBV7-3 with TRBJ2-1, with 13 bases identical to TRBD2. Germline V gene data show CDR1 as SGHTA and CDR2 as FQGTGA. The CDR3 totals 19 residues. Unmatched junction bases numbered 13, after V lost 1 base and J lost 7 bases. The CDR3 DNA reads as TGTGCCAGCAGCTTAAGAGGACGGACTAGCGGGAGCAGGGATAATGAGCAGTTCTTC. It specifies CASSLRGRTSGSRDNEQFF.

The genes are TRBV7-9 and TRBJ2-1, with 10 bases identical to TRBD1. Germline V gene sequence: CDR1 SEHNR, CDR2 FQNEAQ (reference sequence). Unmatched junction bases numbered 8, after V lost 6 bases and J lost 6 bases. The CDR3 runs 15 residues. The CDR3 DNA is TGTGCCAGCAGAAAGCCGGGACAGGGGATCAATGAGCAGTTCTTC. Protein: CASRKPGQGINEQFF.

This chain's CDR3 is CASSGGGGIRVTDTQYF. The CDR3 coding sequence is TGTGCCAGCAGCGGAGGGGGTGGGATAAGAGTCACAGATACGCAGTATTTT. The chain has TRBV9 and TRBJ2-3; D is perhaps TRBD1 (6 bases). This CDR3 spans 17 amino acids. Per the germline V gene, CDR1 is SGDLS and CDR2 is YYNGEE. Between the trimmed V and J ends, which lost 3 bases and 2 bases, there was a span of 19 bases.

V and J are TRBV5-1 and TRBJ2-5; weak D call: TRBD1 (5 bases). Germline V gene lookup returns CDR1 SGHRS and CDR2 YFSETQ. The CDR3 covers 15 residues. The V end lost 0 bases, the J end lost 5 bases, and 14 bases lay between the germline ends. CDR3 protein: CASSLGGLFWETQYF. The CDR3 DNA sequence: TGCGCCAGCAGCTTGGGGGGCCTCTTTTGGGAGACCCAGTACTTC. Drawing the rest from reference TRBV5-1 and TRBJ2-5, the complete variable domain is KAGVTQTPRYLIKTRGQQVTLSCSPISGHRSVSWYQQTPGQGLQFLFEYFSETQRNKGNFPGRFSGRQFSNSRSEMNVSTLELGDSALYLCASSLGGLFWETQYFGPGTRLLVL.

CDR3 in amino acids: CASSQGHTGVGYGYTF. CDR3 nucleotide sequence: TGCGCCAGCAGCCAAGGTCATACGGGGGTAGGCTATGGCTACACCTTC. V is TRBV4-1 and J is TRBJ1-2; perhaps TRBD1 as D (5 bases). The CDR3 runs 16 residues. Trimming removed 1 base from V and 4 bases from J, with 16 bases in between. CDR1 is MGHRA and CDR2 is YSYEKL in the germline V gene.

This clone was seen once. The chain combines TRBV15 with TRBJ1-4; TRBD1 might be the D (5 bases). CDR1 is LNHNV and CDR2 is YYDKDF in the germline V gene (reference sequence). The CDR3 length is 16 residues. V lost 1 base and J 0 bases, leaving 9 bases between the germline ends. The CDR3 loop is CATSRGDFATNEKLFF. The CDR3 bases are TGTGCCACCAGCAGAGGGGACTTTGCAACTAATGAAAAACTGTTTTTT.

The V gene is TRBV7-8, the J gene TRBJ2-3; D is perhaps TRBD1 (6 bases). CDR3 length: 15 amino acids. In germline, CDR1 is SGHVS, CDR2 FQNEAQ. Trimming removed 5 bases from V and 3 bases from J, with 15 bases in between. The DNA of the CDR3 is TGTGCCAGCAGCCTATCAGGGGAATCGACAGATACGCAGTATTTT. It translates to CASSLSGESTDTQYF.

The V and J genes are TRBV5-1 and TRBJ2-1; weak D call: TRBD1 (6 bases). CDR3 size: 14 residues. The germline V and J ends were trimmed by 4 bases and 7 bases, with 15 bases remaining between them. The germline CDR1 and CDR2 sequences are SGHRS and YFSETQ. Written as DNA, the CDR3 is TGCGCCAGCAGCACAGCGACAGGCCGAAATGAGCAGTTCTTC. Translating gives CASSTATGRNEQFF.

V gene TRBV13 combines with J gene TRBJ1-1; D is possibly TRBD1 (6 bases). V dropped 0 bases and J dropped 4 bases, with 15 bases sitting between them. Germline CDR1 and CDR2: PRHDT and FYEKMQ (reference sequence). This CDR3 has 16 amino acids. As DNA, the CDR3 is TGTGCCAGCAGCTTAGGGTCAGCAGGGGTGGGCACTGAAGCTTTCTTT. Amino acids: CASSLGSAGVGTEAFF. Combining the CDR3 with reference TRBV13 and TRBJ1-1 gives the whole variable domain AAGVIQSPRHLIKEKRETATLKCYPIPRHDTVYWYQQGPGQDPQFLISFYEKMQSDKGSIPDRFSAQQFSDYHSELNMSSLELGDSALYFCASSLGSAGVGTEAFFGQGTRLTVV.